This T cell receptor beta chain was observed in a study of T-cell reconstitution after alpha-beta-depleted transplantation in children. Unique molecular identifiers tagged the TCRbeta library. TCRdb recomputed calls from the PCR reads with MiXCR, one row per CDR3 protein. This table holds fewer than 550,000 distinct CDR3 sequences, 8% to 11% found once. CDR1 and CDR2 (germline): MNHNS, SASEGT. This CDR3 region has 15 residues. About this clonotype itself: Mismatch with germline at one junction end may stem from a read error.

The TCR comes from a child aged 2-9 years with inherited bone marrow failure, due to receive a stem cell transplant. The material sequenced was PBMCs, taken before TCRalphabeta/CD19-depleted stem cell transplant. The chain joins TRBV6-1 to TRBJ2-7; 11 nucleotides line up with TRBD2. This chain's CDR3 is CASSLGLAASYDQYF. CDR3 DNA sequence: TGTGCCAGCAGTCTGGGACTAGCGGCATCCTACGACCAGTACTTC.